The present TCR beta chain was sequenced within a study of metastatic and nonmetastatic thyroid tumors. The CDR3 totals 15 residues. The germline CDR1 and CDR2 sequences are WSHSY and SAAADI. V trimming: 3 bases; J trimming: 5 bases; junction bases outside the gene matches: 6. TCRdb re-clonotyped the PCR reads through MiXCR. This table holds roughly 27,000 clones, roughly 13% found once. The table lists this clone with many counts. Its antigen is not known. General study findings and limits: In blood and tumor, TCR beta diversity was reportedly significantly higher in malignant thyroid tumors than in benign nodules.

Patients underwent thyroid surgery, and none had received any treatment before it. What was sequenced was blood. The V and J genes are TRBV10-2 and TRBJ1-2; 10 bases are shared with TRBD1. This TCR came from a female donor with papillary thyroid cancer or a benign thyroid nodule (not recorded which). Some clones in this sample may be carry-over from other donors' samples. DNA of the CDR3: TGCGCCAGCAGTGACCTCGGACAGGGGGTTTATGGCTACACCTTC. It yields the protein CASSDLGQGVYGYTF.